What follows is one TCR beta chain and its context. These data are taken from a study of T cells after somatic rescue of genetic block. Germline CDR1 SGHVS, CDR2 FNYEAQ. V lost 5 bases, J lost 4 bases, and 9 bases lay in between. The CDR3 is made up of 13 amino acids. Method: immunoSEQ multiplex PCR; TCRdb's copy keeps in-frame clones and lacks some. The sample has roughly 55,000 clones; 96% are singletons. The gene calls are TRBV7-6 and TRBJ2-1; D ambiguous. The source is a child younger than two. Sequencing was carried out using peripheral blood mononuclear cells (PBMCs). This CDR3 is CASSPTGYNEQFF. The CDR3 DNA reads TGTGCCAGCAGCCCTACCGGATACAATGAGCAGTTCTTC. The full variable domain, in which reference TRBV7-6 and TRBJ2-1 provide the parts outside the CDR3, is GAGVSQSPRYKVTKRGQDVALRCDPISGHVSLYWYRQALGQGPEFLTYFNYEAQQDKSGLPNDRFSAERPEGSISTLTIQRTEQRDSAMYRCASSPTGYNEQFFGPGTRLTVL.